The TCR beta chain under discussion was sequenced for a study of CD8+ T cells in alopecia areata. Whole-study findings and limits: Scalp data also include sequences from resident alphabeta T cells of normal skin.

In each case, RNA was isolated and then reverse transcribed into cDNA as the sequencing template. Repertoires were generated with immunoSEQ multiplex PCR, while TCRdb's copy carries only in-frame clones and drops some. The repertoire holds 100,000 to 150,000 clones, roughly 69% seen once, with roughly 2.8% in the top ten. The CDR3 totals 14 residues. From germline, CDR1 is SGHAT and CDR2 FQNNGV. V was pared by 2 bases and J by 3 bases, with 9 bases between. As to this clone: The antigen is unknown.

The sequenced sample consisted of CD4+ T cells sorted from blood. The V gene is TRBV11-2, the J gene TRBJ2-3; D possibly uses TRBD1 or TRBD2 (5 bases each). This sequence originates from a human donor in good health. The CDR3 is CASSLRGPTDTQYF. DNA for the CDR3: TGTGCCAGCAGCTTAAGGGGACCGACAGATACGCAGTATTTT.